Following are 15 T cell receptor beta chains from one sample sequenced in a study of T cells in Graves' hyperthyroidism and ophthalmopathy. The TCR beta CDR3 regions underwent amplification using RNA transcripts as the source. HTBI primers drove first-round RT-PCR of the TCR CDR3. TCRdb itself ran the multiplex PCR reads through MiXCR, one entry per CDR3 protein. The sample includes approximately 49,000 distinct CDR3 sequences, less than 65% seen only once; the top ten take more than 30%. Sample: peripheral blood or thyroid tissue (not recorded which). These receptors were obtained from a man in his late teens or twenties with Graves' hyperthyroidism.

Comment on this clonotype: The conserved closing phenylalanine or tryptophan is absent in this CDR3, likely reflecting a read error. The DNA is omitted, as the CDR3 cannot be located on it reliably, and the CDR3 follows TCRdb's listing. The V and J genes are TRBV10-3 and TRBJ2-5. Germline CDR1 reads ENHRY; CDR2 reads SYGVKD. The CDR3 is 12 amino acids in total, end residues counted. The CDR3 loop reads CAISDYQETQCL.

The chain couples TRBV7-3 to TRBJ1-6, with 9 bases matching TRBD1. Germline V gene data show CDR1 as SGHTA and CDR2 as FQGTGA. The CDR3 sequence is 16 residues long. V dropped 2 bases and J dropped 10; count of bases not matched to a gene: 9. CDR3 in amino acids: CASSLGSRGQGSPLHF. Here the CDR3 DNA reads TGTGCCAGCAGCTTAGGGTCGAGGGGACAGGGCTCACCCCTCCACTTT.

The chain couples TRBV6-6 to TRBJ1-1; D call uncertain. The CDR3 covers 13 residues. V was trimmed by 6 bases and J by 1 base, leaving 9 bases between them. Germline CDR1 MNHNY, CDR2 SVGAGI (reference sequence). In nucleotides, the CDR3 is TGTGCCAGCAGCTTAGCGGAGAACACTGAAGCTTTCTTT. Translation: CASSLAENTEAFF.

V is TRBV7-8 and J is TRBJ1-1, with 7 bases aligning to TRBD1. The CDR3 runs to 16 residues. The trim removed 4 bases at V and 3 bases at J, leaving 11 bases unmatched. Germline V CDR1 and CDR2: SGHVS, FQNEAQ. The CDR3 spells CASSYTTGSSYTEAFF. The CDR3 bases are TGTGCCAGCAGCTACACGACAGGGTCTTCTTACACTGAAGCTTTCTTT.

The chain couples TRBV10-3 to TRBJ1-1; 9 bases align to TRBD1. V dropped 10 bases and J dropped 0; count of bases not matched to a gene: 6. The CDR3 sequence is 14 residues long. The V gene's germline CDR1 is ENHRY and CDR2 SYGVKD. CDR3 loop: CATRTGVMNTEAFF. DNA for the CDR3: TGTGCCACCCGGACAGGGGTCATGAACACTGAAGCTTTCTTT.

Only a few counts were recorded for this clonotype. The chain has TRBV25-1 and TRBJ1-2; D is possibly TRBD1 (5 bases). Trimming stripped 0 bases from V and 6 bases from J, with 14 bases between. This CDR3 is 15 amino acids long. Per the germline V gene, CDR1 is MGHDK and CDR2 is SYGVNS. In DNA, the CDR3 is TGTGCCAGCAGTGAATATTTTGTCGACAGAGATGGCTACACCTTC. It translates to CASSEYFVDRDGYTF.

This sequence joins TRBV25-1 and TRBJ1-6, with D possibly TRBD1 on 6 matching bases. This CDR3 comprises 16 residues. The germline V gene has CDR1 MGHDK and CDR2 SYGVNS. Trimming stripped 8 bases from V and 7 bases from J, with 21 bases between. The CDR3 DNA follows: TGTGCCAGCTCCCGGCGGGGGGCCGATGGAAATTCACCCCTCCACTTT. Its protein is CASSRRGADGNSPLHF.

The rearrangement links TRBV7-9 to TRBJ2-5, with D possibly called TRBD1 or TRBD2 (6 bases each). This CDR3 contains 14 residues. Looked up from germline, CDR1 is SEHNR and CDR2 is FQNEAQ (reference sequence). V lost 5 bases to trimming and J lost 0 bases, with 10 bases between them. CDR3 protein: CASSRGVNQETQYF. The CDR3 DNA sequence: TGTGCCAGCAGCAGGGGGGTGAACCAAGAGACCCAGTACTTC.

By share of the sample, this clonotype is medium-sized. CDR3 in DNA: TGTGCCAGCAGCTTATCCACAGGAGGCTATGGCTACACCTTC. Translation gives CASSLSTGGYGYTF. This rearrangement joins TRBV7-9 to TRBJ1-2; a weak D match, TRBD1 (5 bases). With 2 bases removed from V and 4 bases from J, the gap between germline ends came to 11 bases. There are 14 residues in the CDR3. CDR1 is SEHNR, CDR2 FQNEAQ, per germline (reference sequence).

This chain's CDR3 is CASSSPGRGNEKLFF. CDR3 bases: TGTGCCAGCAGCTCACCGGGACGGGGTAATGAAAAACTGTTTTTT. The chain links TRBV7-9 to TRBJ1-4; tentative D call: TRBD1 (5 bases). The CDR3 consists of 15 residues. The V end lost 4 bases, the J end lost 4 bases, and 13 bases lay between the germline ends. Germline values: CDR1 SEHNR, CDR2 FQNEAQ (reference sequence).

A word on this clonotype: A junction end diverges from the germline sequence, so it may reflect a read error. This CDR3 reads CASSSRGGF. CDR3 sequence (DNA): TGCGCCAGCAGCTCCCGAGGAGGCTTT. This rearrangement joins TRBV5-1 to TRBJ2-5; the D gene is possibly TRBD2 (5 bases). Germline V CDR1 and CDR2: SGHRS, YFSETQ. The length of the CDR3 is 9 residues.

This clonotype was counted many times. The chain carries TRBV29-1 and TRBJ2-3, with TRBD2 as a possible D gene (5 bases). The germline V and J ends were trimmed by 1 base and 9 bases, with 14 bases remaining between them. Germline-derived CDR1 and CDR2 are SQVTM and ANQGSEA. CDR3 length equals 13 residues. CDR3 nucleotide sequence: TGCAGCGTTGAAGTCGCCTCAACGGGGACGCAGTATTTT. Protein product: CSVEVASTGTQYF.

The chain uses TRBV2 and TRBJ2-5, with 11 positions matching TRBD1. Germline V gives CDR1 SNHLY, CDR2 FYNNEI. CDR3 length equals 15 residues. V trimming: 7 bases; J trimming: 7 bases; junction bases outside the gene matches: 11. CDR3: CASTARTGGAGTQYF. The CDR3 nucleotides are TGTGCCAGCACGGCCCGGACAGGGGGCGCGGGGACCCAGTACTTC.

This clonotype was picked up many times. The gene calls are TRBV3-1 and TRBJ1-6; D not certain. The germline V gene has CDR1 LGHDT and CDR2 YNNKEL (reference sequence). The CDR3 has 15 residues. Trimming stripped 6 bases from V and 9 bases from J, with 18 bases between. Here the CDR3 reads CASSLRGAAGSPLHF. The CDR3 coding sequence is TGTGCCAGCAGTCTACGTGGCGCGGCGGGTTCACCCCTCCACTTT.

This chain connects TRBV19 to TRBJ2-5, with D unresolved. The V and J ends lost 2 bases and 2 bases respectively, with 9 bases between them. The CDR3 loop spans 14 amino acids. Germline V gene sequence: CDR1 LNHDA, CDR2 SQIVND (reference sequence). For the CDR3, the DNA is TGTGCCAGTAGTATAAATCAGTTACAAGAGACCCAGTACTTC. Protein: CASSINQLQETQYF. The entire variable domain, with the rest obtained from reference TRBV19 and TRBJ2-5, is as follows: DGGITQSPKYLFRKEGQNVTLSCEQNLNHDAMYWYRQDPGQGLRLIYYSQIVNDFQKGDIAEGYSVSREKKESFPLTVTSAQKNPTAFYLCASSINQLQETQYFGPGTRLLVL.